This is a list of T cell receptor beta chains from one sample in a study of long-term antiretroviral therapy in people with HIV. The assay was immunoSEQ multiplex PCR, and TCRdb's table has in-frame clones only and misses some. The sample lists about 18,000 clones; 76% were seen once. The sequenced sample was unsorted PBMCs, obtained 0.5 years before starting antiretroviral therapy. Receptors originate from a woman aged 45-59 years with HIV. The CDR3 runs from the conserved cysteine through the conserved F or W. A D gene is named only where the DNA matches it firmly. The listing skips clone size in some rows; elsewhere it reads once, few, many or a size class.

NA	TRBV28	NA	TRBJ2-7	CASRTLSSYEQYF	TGTGCCAGCAGGACACTTAGCTCCTACGAGCAGTACTTC
NA	TRBV29-1	NA	TRBJ2-5	CSVEGTGAATQYF	TGCAGCGTTGAAGGGACGGGGGCAGCGACCCAGTACTTC
NA	TRBV9	NA	TRBJ1-2	CASSVATGGGRGEGYTF	TGTGCCAGCAGCGTAGCGACGGGGGGCGGACGGGGAGAGGGCTACACCTTC
TRBD1	TRBV7-9	NA	TRBJ1-6	CASSLKGADSPLHF	TGTGCCAGCAGCTTAAAGGGGGCAGATTCACCCCTCCACTTT
NA	TRBV19	NA	TRBJ1-4	CASRKRVAKLFF	TGTGCCAGTAGAAAAAGGGTGGCAAAACTGTTTTTT
TRBD1	TRBV10-3	NA	TRBJ1-5	CAISVGGQGNSNQPQHF	TGTGCCATCAGTGTGGGGGGACAGGGGAATAGCAATCAGCCCCAGCATTTT
TRBD2	TRBV7-6	few	TRBJ2-1	CASSYTGGDEQFF	TGTGCCAGCAGCTACACGGGGGGTGATGAGCAGTTCTTC
NA	TRBV27	NA	TRBJ2-5	CASSLRDQETQYF	TGTGCCAGCAGTTTGCGGGACCAGGAGACCCAGTACTTC
TRBD2	TRBV9	NA	TRBJ2-3	CASSVAGGVTDTQYF	TGTGCCAGCAGCGTAGCGGGGGGGGTGACAGATACGCAGTATTTT
TRBD1	TRBV7-7	few	TRBJ2-1	CASSPGTGDNEQFF	TGTGCCAGCAGCCCCGGGACAGGAGACAATGAGCAGTTCTTC
NA	TRBV10-3	NA	TRBJ2-3	CAISETGLDLTQYF	TGTGCCATCAGTGAGACGGGACTGGATCTGACGCAGTATTTT
NA	TRBV9	NA	TRBJ1-1	CASAPGTTEAFF	TGTGCCAGCGCTCCGGGGACAACTGAAGCTTTCTTT
TRBD2	TRBV10-1	NA	TRBJ2-7	CASSESERGVYEQYF	TGCGCCAGCAGTGAGTCGGAGCGGGGGGTCTACGAGCAGTACTTC
NA	TRBV5-1	NA	TRBJ2-5	CASSLEGDQETQYF	TGCGCCAGCAGCTTGGAGGGCGACCAAGAGACCCAGTACTTC
NA	TRBV27	NA	TRBJ1-6	CASSLRTANSPLHF	TGTGCCAGCAGTCTTAGGACAGCTAATTCACCCCTCCACTTT
TRBD2	TRBV10-2	once	TRBJ2-1	CASFTSGDNEQFF	TGCGCCAGCTTTACTAGCGGCGACAATGAGCAGTTCTTC
TRBD2	TRBV7-9	NA	TRBJ2-5	CASSSQRGGPETQYF	TGTGCCAGCAGCTCCCAGCGGGGGGGTCCAGAGACCCAGTACTTC
TRBD1	TRBV19	NA	TRBJ1-5	CASSIRDRGPVQPQHF	TGTGCCAGTAGTATTAGGGACAGGGGGCCCGTTCAGCCCCAGCATTTT
NA	TRBV27	NA	TRBJ1-5	CASSPGMGNSNQPQHF	TGTGCCAGCAGCCCAGGGATGGGGAATAGCAATCAGCCCCAGCATTTT
NA	TRBV21-1	NA	TRBJ2-3	CASSKEDRGDTDTQYF	TGTGCCAGCAGCAAAGAAGACAGGGGGGACACAGATACGCAGTATTTT
TRBD1	TRBV6-1	once	TRBJ1-4	CASIRDRGNEKLFF	TGTGCCAGCATAAGGGACAGGGGAAATGAAAAACTGTTTTTT
NA	TRBV30	NA	TRBJ1-2	CAWSPDSYGYTF	TGTGCCTGGAGTCCCGACAGCTATGGCTACACCTTC
TRBD2	TRBV5-6	NA	TRBJ2-3	CASSRAGGTDTQYF	TGTGCCAGCAGCCGAGCGGGGGGCACAGATACGCAGTATTTT
NA	TRBV7-9	NA	TRBJ2-5	CASSFLGQLETQYF	TGTGCCAGCAGCTTTCTTGGACAGTTAGAGACCCAGTACTTC
TRBD2	TRBV7-8	NA	TRBJ2-1	CASLRGVIGYEQFF	TGTGCTAGCCTCCGGGGGGTGATTGGATATGAGCAGTTCTTC
NA	TRBV5-1	few	TRBJ2-6	CASSGGSYGANVLTF	TGCGCCAGCAGCGGCGGTAGCTATGGGGCCAACGTCCTGACTTTC
NA	TRBV25-1	NA	TRBJ1-3	CASSEQGTIYF	TGTGCCAGCAGTGAACAGGGTACCATATATTTT
TRBD1	TRBV28	NA	TRBJ1-2	CASSLRTGRGGYTF	TGTGCCAGCAGTTTGCGGACAGGTCGAGGTGGCTACACCTTC
NA	TRBV28	NA	TRBJ2-7	CASSLPGQSAYEQYF	TGTGCCAGCAGTCTGCCCGGACAGTCCGCCTACGAGCAGTACTTC
NA	TRBV18	few	TRBJ1-1	CASSPSVLNTEAFF	TGTGCCAGCTCGCCCTCCGTCTTAAACACTGAAGCTTTCTTT
NA	TRBV5-1	NA	TRBJ2-7	CASSLEGGGYEQYF	TGCGCCAGCAGCTTGGAGGGAGGGGGCTACGAGCAGTACTTC
TRBD1	TRBV27	NA	TRBJ1-5	CASSLATGQGTNQPQHF	TGTGCCAGCAGTTTAGCCACAGGACAGGGGACAAATCAGCCCCAGCATTTT
TRBD2	TRBV6-5	NA	TRBJ2-3	CASSPGGGDSDTQYF	TGTGCCAGCAGCCCCGGGGGGGGTGATTCAGATACGCAGTATTTT
NA	TRBV4-1	once	TRBJ2-7	CASSLTGQGGSYEQYF	TGCGCCAGCAGCCTGACGGGGCAGGGGGGATCCTACGAGCAGTACTTC
NA	TRBV6-1	NA	TRBJ1-5	CASSGQTSNQPQHF	TGTGCCAGCAGTGGGCAGACTAGCAATCAGCCCCAGCATTTT
NA	TRBV4-1	NA	TRBJ2-2	CASSQEIRTGELFF	TGCGCCAGCAGCCAAGAGATACGTACCGGGGAGCTGTTTTTT
NA	TRBV5-1	NA	TRBJ2-5	CASSEGQETQYF	TGCGCCAGCAGCGAGGGGCAAGAGACCCAGTACTTC
NA	TRBV5-1	NA	TRBJ1-2	CASSLAPPDSYTF	TGCGCCAGCAGCTTGGCCCCACCGGACAGCTACACCTTC
TRBD2	TRBV4-1	NA	TRBJ2-5	CASSQDVLAGGGETQYF	TGCGCCAGCAGCCAAGATGTGCTAGCGGGGGGGGGAGAGACCCAGTACTTC
NA	TRBV7-3	NA	TRBJ1-5	CASSLKRGSNQPQHF	TGTGCCAGCAGCTTAAAAAGAGGAAGCAATCAGCCCCAGCATTTT
NA	TRBV5-6	NA	TRBJ2-1	CASSLGSQYGSSYNEQFF	TGTGCCAGCAGCTTGGGTTCCCAGTACGGGAGCTCCTACAATGAGCAGTTCTTC
TRBD2	TRBV18	NA	TRBJ2-3	CASSPGGYMSTDTQYF	TGTGCCAGCTCACCGGGGGGGTACATGAGCACAGATACGCAGTATTTT
NA	TRBV19	NA	TRBJ1-5	CASTNGAHIGQPQHF	TGTGCCAGTACCAATGGAGCACATATTGGACAGCCCCAGCATTTT
NA	TRBV28	NA	TRBJ2-5	CASSLWAGDVTQYF	TGTGCCAGCAGTTTGTGGGCAGGGGACGTGACCCAGTACTTC
NA	TRBV7-3	NA	TRBJ1-1	CASSSTVNTEAFF	TGTGCCAGCAGCTCGACGGTGAACACTGAAGCTTTCTTT
TRBD1	TRBV7-2	once	TRBJ2-1	CASRRGTGTYNEQFF	TGTGCCAGCAGACGCGGGACAGGCACATACAATGAGCAGTTCTTC
TRBD1	TRBV7-9	few	TRBJ1-2	CAIEGAGQKYGYTF	TGTGCCATTGAGGGGGCCGGCCAAAAGTACGGCTACACCTTC
NA	TRBV28	few	TRBJ2-7	CASSLVQGPYEQYF	TGTGCCAGCAGTTTAGTACAGGGTCCCTACGAGCAGTACTTC
TRBD2	TRBV5-1	NA	TRBJ2-1	CASSLGLAGGGEQFF	TGCGCCAGCAGCTTGGGACTAGCGGGTGGGGGTGAGCAGTTCTTC
NA	TRBV20-1	NA	TRBJ2-1	CSARDRKGTFF	TGCAGTGCTAGAGATCGTAAGGGAACCTTCTTC
NA	TRBV18	NA	TRBJ2-1	CASSPWGAAYNEQFF	TGTGCCAGCTCCCCATGGGGGGCCGCGTACAATGAGCAGTTCTTC
TRBD1	TRBV5-1	NA	TRBJ2-2	CASSTAQGAEELFF	TGCGCCAGCAGCACGGCTCAGGGGGCCGAGGAGCTGTTTTTT
NA	TRBV4-1	NA	TRBJ2-1	CASSHQLLASSYNEQFF	TGCGCCAGCAGCCACCAACTCCTAGCATCGTCCTACAATGAGCAGTTCTTC
NA	TRBV2	NA	TRBJ2-1	CASSDVAGRRNEQFF	TGTGCCAGCAGTGACGTCGCGGGGAGACGGAATGAGCAGTTCTTC
TRBD2	TRBV5-1	NA	TRBJ2-3	CASSLAPSGGADTQYF	TGCGCCAGCAGCTTGGCCCCCAGCGGGGGGGCAGATACGCAGTATTTT
NA	TRBV27	NA	TRBJ2-7	CASSFQQGNEQYF	TGTGCCAGCAGTTTCCAACAGGGTAACGAGCAGTACTTC
NA	TRBV18	NA	TRBJ2-3	CASSPRRLESDTQYF	TGTGCCAGCTCACCACGGCGACTAGAATCAGATACGCAGTATTTT
NA	TRBV29-1	NA	TRBJ1-4	CSVGRSLHEKLFF	TGCAGCGTTGGACGGAGCCTTCATGAAAAACTGTTTTTT
NA	TRBV6-5	NA	TRBJ2-3	CASSWSSGGSTDTQYF	TGTGCCAGCAGTTGGTCTTCGGGGGGCTCCACAGATACGCAGTATTTT